The 32 T cell receptor beta chains below were found in one sample sequenced in a study of T cells in Graves' hyperthyroidism and ophthalmopathy. The investigators amplified TCR beta CDR3 regions from RNA transcripts. HTBI primers drove first-round RT-PCR of the TCR CDR3. TCRdb called the multiplex PCR reads again in MiXCR, with one record for every CDR3 protein. The sample lists under 40,000 distinct CDR3 sequences; around 50% were seen once. Sequencing was performed on blood. The receptors derive from a woman in her forties or fifties with Graves' hyperthyroidism that later progressed to Graves' ophthalmopathy.

CDR3 sequence (DNA): TGTGCCAGCTCACCAGGGGGGCCTGTGAACACTGAAGCTTTCTTT. It codes for CASSPGGPVNTEAFF. The chain recombines TRBV18 with TRBJ1-1; possible D gene TRBD1, 6 bases. The germline V gene encodes CDR1 KGHSH and CDR2 LQKENI. V lost 2 bases, J lost 0 bases, and 10 bases lay in between. The CDR3 is made up of 15 amino acids. The full variable domain, with the rest looked up from reference TRBV18 and TRBJ1-1, is NAGVMQNPRHLVRRRGQEARLRCSPMKGHSHVYWYRQLPEEGLKFMVYLQKENIIDESGMPKERFSAEFPKEGPSILRIQQVVRGDSAAYFCASSPGGPVNTEAFFGQGTRLTVV.

As DNA, the CDR3 is TGTGCCAGCAGCTTATCGAGCGGGAGTGGAATCAATGAGCAGTATTTT. This gives the protein CASSLSSGSGINEQYF. The chain uses TRBV7-3 and TRBJ2-3; 8 bases fit TRBD2. V trimming: 2 bases; J trimming: 11 bases; junction bases outside the gene matches: 15. CDR1 and CDR2 (germline): SGHTA, FQGTGA. The CDR3 contains 16 residues.

This clonotype is deemed medium-sized. This chain joins TRBV24-1 and TRBJ2-2; no reliable D call. Trimming shortened V by 8 bases and J by 8 bases, and 8 bases separated the two germline ends. The germline gives CDR1 KGHDR, CDR2 SFDVKD. The CDR3 runs to 11 residues. The CDR3 reads CATTQTGELFF. The CDR3 DNA is TGTGCCACCACCCAAACAGGGGAGCTGTTTTTT.

This clonotype was observed at least ten times. The chain combines TRBV5-1 with TRBJ2-2, with D uncertain. The CDR3 has 15 residues. From germline, CDR1 is SGHRS and CDR2 YFSETQ. Trimming took off 0 bases at V and 2 bases at J, with 8 bases between the two ends. For the CDR3, the DNA is TGCGCCAGCAGCTTGGGCACACCAAACACCGGGGAGCTGTTTTTT. This translates into CASSLGTPNTGELFF.

This chain uses TRBV20-1 with TRBJ2-7; D is perhaps TRBD2 (5 bases). Germline V CDR1 and CDR2: DFQATT, SNEGSKA (reference sequence). This CDR3 has 13 residues. Trimming left V 2 bases short and J 0 bases short, with 8 bases between. The CDR3 bases are TGCAGTGCTAGATTTCGGGACTCCTACGAGCAGTACTTC. Amino acid sequence: CSARFRDSYEQYF.

This clonotype has at least ten counts. The chain joins TRBV5-4 to TRBJ2-2; 8 bases align to TRBD1. The length of the CDR3 is 14 residues. In germline, CDR1 is SGHNT, CDR2 YYREEE (reference sequence). Losses at the gene ends were 4 bases for V and 6 bases for J; bases not matched to a gene: 5. CDR3 protein: CASSKDRAAGELFF. DNA for the CDR3: TGTGCCAGCAGCAAGGACAGGGCGGCCGGGGAGCTGTTTTTT.

V usage is TRBV12-3 or TRBV12-4 and J usage is TRBJ1-1; a weak D match, TRBD1 (6 bases). V was clipped by 6 bases and J by 1 base, with 9 bases between them. The CDR3 has 13 amino acids. The CDR3 loop is CASSQGPNTEAFF. CDR3 DNA sequence: TGTGCCAGCAGCCAGGGGCCGAACACTGAAGCTTTCTTT.

This clonotype was observed at least ten times. The chain combines TRBV2 with TRBJ2-1, with TRBD2 as a possible D gene (7 bases). CDR1 is SNHLY and CDR2 is FYNNEI in the germline V gene. The CDR3 spans 12 residues. The V end was cut by 6 bases, the J end by 15 bases, with 18 bases between. The CDR3 sequence: CASRGGGGRLFF. The CDR3 DNA is TGTGCCAGCAGGGGGGGCGGGGGCCGCTTGTTCTTC. Using reference TRBV2 and TRBJ2-1 for the parts outside the CDR3, the full variable domain is EPEVTQTPSHQVTQMGQEVILRCVPISNHLYFYWYRQILGQKVEFLVSFYNNEISEKSEIFDDQFSVERPDGSNFTLKIRSTKLEDSAMYFCASRGGGGRLFFGPGTRLTVL.

This clonotype was picked up many times. The rearrangement joins TRBV20-1 to TRBJ1-5; D remains ambiguous. V dropped 3 bases and J dropped 0 bases, with 15 bases sitting between them. Germline values: CDR1 DFQATT, CDR2 SNEGSKA (reference sequence). This CDR3 is 16 amino acids long. The CDR3 coding sequence is TGCAGTGCTAGTGCGGCGGGGATATATAGCAATCAGCCCCAGCATTTT. Protein sequence: CSASAAGIYSNQPQHF.

The rearrangement uses TRBV5-4 and TRBJ2-3; 13 bases align to TRBD2. The germline gives CDR1 SGHNT, CDR2 YYREEE (reference sequence). The CDR3 sequence is 17 residues long. Trimming at V came to 4 bases and at J to 6 bases, leaving 11 bases not matched to a gene. The CDR3 DNA is TGTGCCAGCAGCCCGGGAGGACTAGCGGGAGCGGCGGATACGCAGTATTTT. Encoded protein: CASSPGGLAGAADTQYF.

This clonotype has a count of ten or more. The chain combines TRBV6-2 or TRBV6-3 with TRBJ2-2, with 9 bases lining up with TRBD2. J gave up 4 bases and V 4 bases, and 10 bases lay outside the gene matches. Germline values: CDR1 MNHEY, CDR2 SVGEGT. The length of the CDR3 is 17 residues. The DNA of the CDR3 is TGTGCCAGCAGTTTCTTGAGGGGACTAGCATCCACCGGGGAGCTGTTTTTT. The encoded protein is CASSFLRGLASTGELFF.

J is TRBJ1-5 and V is TRBV7-9, with D unclear. Trimming removed 4 bases from V and 0 bases from J, with 34 bases in between. This CDR3 spans 23 amino acids. Germline CDR1 SEHNR, CDR2 FQNEAQ (reference sequence). The CDR3 DNA reads TGTGCCAGCAGCTCCTCTGGGGTTTGCCACACTCATGATGCACTGTGTAGCAATCAGCCCCAGCATTTT. It encodes CASSSSGVCHTHDALCSNQPQHF.

Concerning this clonotype itself: The final CDR3 position lacks the conserved phenylalanine or tryptophan, pointing to a likely read error. The limits of the CDR3 on the DNA are not certain, so only TCRdb's listed CDR3 is given. The V and J genes are TRBV7-3 and TRBJ2-5. The CDR3 is made up of 10 amino acids, end residues included. CDR1 and CDR2 from the germline V gene are SGHTA and FQGTGA. Here the CDR3 reads CASSLGTQDT.

Ten or more counts support this clonotype. The chain employs TRBV7-2 and TRBJ2-1, with a possible D match to TRBD2 (6 bases). Trimming took off 4 bases at V and 1 base at J, with 11 bases between the two ends. The length of the CDR3 is 15 residues. Germline V gene data show CDR1 as SGHTA and CDR2 as FQGNSA. The CDR3 reads CASSSPGLSYNEQFF. The CDR3 DNA reads as TGTGCCAGCAGCTCGCCGGGACTTTCCTACAATGAGCAGTTCTTC. Supplemented by reference TRBV7-2 and TRBJ2-1, the full variable domain reads GAGVSQSPSNKVTEKGKDVELRCDPISGHTALYWYRQSLGQGLEFLIYFQGNSAPDKSGLPSDRFSAERTGGSVSTLTIQRTQQEDSAVYLCASSSPGLSYNEQFFGPGTRLTVL.

The V and J genes are TRBV2 and TRBJ2-7; D may be TRBD1 (6 bases). This CDR3 region has 12 residues. Germline CDR1 is SNHLY and CDR2 is FYNNEI. Trimming shortened V by 10 bases and J by 1 base, and 11 bases separated the two germline ends. Here the CDR3 DNA reads TGTGCCACCCAGACAGGATCCTACGAGCAGTACTTC. This codes for CATQTGSYEQYF.

About this clonotype: Sequence at one end of the junction differs from germline and may be a read error. The chain employs TRBV6-2 or TRBV6-3 and TRBJ2-1; 10 bases fit TRBD2. Germline CDR1 and CDR2: MNHEY and SVGEGT. The CDR3 runs to 17 residues. DNA of the CDR3: TGTGCCAGCAGTTACTCAGCAACTAGCGGGGTTTACATTGAGCAGTTCTTC. As protein: CASSYSATSGVYIEQFF.

Note on this clonotype: The conserved phenylalanine or tryptophan is not found at the CDR3 terminus, so this likely reflects a read error. This chain uses TRBV9 with TRBJ2-1; 9 positions match TRBD2. Germline CDR1 is SGDLS and CDR2 is YYNGEE. The length of the CDR3 is 15 residues. With 4 bases clipped from V and 6 bases from J, the junction kept 8 bases outside the gene matches. The CDR3 loop is CASSPLAGPCNEQFS. CDR3 DNA sequence: TGTGCCAGCAGCCCACTAGCGGGCCCCTGCAATGAGCAGTTCTCC.

This clonotype was seen at least ten times. The chain has TRBV6-5 and TRBJ1-6; D perhaps matches TRBD1 (5 bases). The CDR3 is 12 residues long. Between the trimmed V and J ends, which lost 2 bases and 9 bases, there was a span of 5 bases. The germline V gene encodes CDR1 MNHEY and CDR2 SVGAGI. The CDR3 DNA reads as TGTGCCAGCAGTTACCAGGGTTCACCCCTCCACTTT. As protein: CASSYQGSPLHF.

J is TRBJ2-6 and V is TRBV7-6, with D possibly matching TRBD2 (5 bases). The CDR3 totals 15 residues. Trimming stripped 3 bases from V and 0 bases from J, with 6 bases between. CDR1 is SGHVS, CDR2 FNYEAQ, per germline. CDR3 sequence (DNA): TGTGCCAGCAGCTTGACTATCTCTGGGGCCAACGTCCTGACTTTC. It specifies CASSLTISGANVLTF.

To note about this clonotype: Its ends do not fully match the called genes, so a read error is possible. This chain uses TRBV29-1 with TRBJ1-4; D gene uncertain. This CDR3 has 15 amino acids. Germline V CDR1 and CDR2: SQVTM, ANQGSEA. The CDR3: CSAESMKREYEKLFF. CDR3 coding DNA: TGCAGCGCTGAATCAATGAAGCGGGAATATGAAAAACTGTTTTTT.

This clonotype appeared a single time. This chain joins TRBV7-9 and TRBJ2-2; 9 bases line up with TRBD2. The V segment lost 10 bases and the J segment 6 bases; nucleotides outside the gene matches: 6. The germline gives CDR1 SEHNR, CDR2 FQNEAQ (reference sequence). The CDR3 has 13 amino acids. As DNA, the CDR3 is TGTGCCATCCTAGCGGGAAGGGCCGGGGAGCTGTTTTTT. This sequence encodes CAILAGRAGELFF.

This chain joins TRBV7-9 and TRBJ1-5; D call uncertain. The V gene lost 3 bases and the J gene lost 9 bases, with 15 bases spanning the gap. The germline gives CDR1 SEHNR, CDR2 FQNEAQ (reference sequence). The CDR3 covers 14 residues. CDR3 nucleotide sequence: TGTGCCAGCAGCTTCGCCGGGAACACCGGGCCCCAGCATTTT. Translation: CASSFAGNTGPQHF.

This clonotype is judged medium-sized. The CDR3 loop is CASIQGLGELFF. CDR3 in DNA: TGCGCCAGCATCCAGGGCCTCGGGGAGCTGTTTTTT. The chain carries TRBV10-1 and TRBJ2-2, with D perhaps matching TRBD1 (5 bases). This CDR3 is 12 amino acids long. Trimming removed 7 bases at V and 7 bases at J, with 10 bases between. Germline values: CDR1 WNHNN, CDR2 SYGVQD (reference sequence).

This clonotype appeared once. CDR3 bases: TGTGCCAGCACACGAGGAGGGACAGTGACCTACGAGCAGTACTTC. This encodes CASTRGGTVTYEQYF. The gene calls are TRBV7-9 and TRBJ2-7; possibly TRBD1 for D (7 bases). With 7 bases removed from V and 2 bases from J, the gap between germline ends came to 18 bases. The CDR3 has 15 residues. Germline CDR1 reads SEHNR; CDR2 reads FQNEAQ (reference sequence).

Points on this clonotype: A read error may produce the germline difference seen at one junction end. The rearrangement uses TRBV4-1 and TRBJ2-1, with D possibly TRBD1 on 6 matching bases. Germline assignment: CDR1 MGHRA and CDR2 YSYEKL. This CDR3 contains 16 residues. The CDR3 sequence is CASSPPGHTTYNEQFF. CDR3 sequence (DNA): TGCGCCAGTAGCCCGCCGGGACATACTACCTACAATGAGCAGTTCTTC.

This clonotype occurred once. One end of the junction fails to match germline, which may point to a read error. The J gene is TRBJ1-1, the V gene TRBV28; no firm D call. Germline V gene data show CDR1 as MDHEN and CDR2 as SYDVKM. The CDR3 consists of 12 residues. The CDR3 DNA sequence: TGTGCCAGCAGCAGAAGGACCACTGAAGCCTCCTTT. Translated: CASSRRTTEASF.

This clonotype was seen ten or more times. CDR3 bases: TGTGCCAGCAGCGTAGGGACTAGCGGAACGAATGAGCAGTTCTTC. Its translation: CASSVGTSGTNEQFF. The V call is TRBV9, the J call TRBJ2-1; the match to TRBD2 covers 10 bases. V trimming: 0 bases; J trimming: 7 bases; junction bases outside the gene matches: 4. Per the germline V gene, CDR1 is SGDLS and CDR2 is YYNGEE. The CDR3 runs 15 residues.

The chain uses TRBV9 and TRBJ1-3; D uncertain. Germline CDR1 SGDLS, CDR2 YYNGEE. Trimming shortened V by 0 bases and J by 6 bases, and 16 bases separated the two germline ends. The CDR3 length is 16 residues. CDR3 sequence reads: CASSVGLGNNENTIYF. The DNA of the CDR3 is TGTGCCAGCAGCGTAGGACTAGGGAATAATGAAAACACCATATATTTT.

This clonotype was counted many times. Written as DNA, the CDR3 is TGTGCCAGCAGCGTAGACCCCGGGAGTGGCGGGAACGAGCAGTACTTC. Encoded protein: CASSVDPGSGGNEQYF. The chain carries TRBV9 and TRBJ2-7; tentatively, D is TRBD2 (6 bases). V lost 0 bases to trimming and J lost 5 bases, with 18 bases between them. The V gene's germline CDR1 is SGDLS and CDR2 YYNGEE. The CDR3 contains 16 residues.

In its sample, this clonotype was seen many times. This sequence joins TRBV5-1 and TRBJ2-3, with unresolved D. V lost 7 bases and J lost 2, with 14 bases in between. The CDR3 is 14 amino acids. CDR1 and CDR2 from the germline V gene are SGHRS and YFSETQ. CDR3 DNA: TGCGCCAGCCGGCCCTCGAGGATCACAGATACGCAGTATTTT. This encodes CASRPSRITDTQYF.

This clonotype counts as medium-sized. The chain couples TRBV29-1 to TRBJ2-7; D gene uncertain. This CDR3 is 14 amino acids long. Trimming cost V 4 bases and J 4 bases, with 17 bases left between them. Germline V gene sequence: CDR1 SQVTM, CDR2 ANQGSEA. CDR3 coding DNA: TGCAGCGTTGTGGGCCGGAACAGTAAATACGAGCAGTACTTC. Protein: CSVVGRNSKYEQYF.

Ten or more counts support this clonotype. This chain joins TRBV5-1 and TRBJ1-4; no firm D call. Germline CDR1 reads SGHRS; CDR2 reads YFSETQ. V gave up 2 bases and J gave up 0 bases, with 8 bases separating them. The CDR3 is made up of 15 amino acids. CDR3 DNA sequence: TGCGCCAGCAGCTTAGTGCCCACAACTAATGAAAAACTGTTTTTT. Protein: CASSLVPTTNEKLFF.